This T cell receptor beta chain was profiled in a study of technical replicates of blood from four donors (dated by TCRdb to 2015 to 2018). This clone was detected only a few times. It has no known antigen specificity. Per-base quality was not reported, and no clone a single base away is much larger than it. Different DNA sequences within this sample yield the same CDR3. Receptors were amplified or captured by the immunoSEQ multiplex PCR assay. TCRdb limited this immuneACCESS table to in-frame rearrangements with V and J called. A share of clones is missing; checked studies link under half to unresolved V genes, and the rest is unexplained. The sample has some 62,000 clones on record, around 87% of them singletons. Together, the top ten hold about 5.2% of the sample. Its CDR3 holds 13 amino acids, cysteine through phenylalanine. The entry retains the CDR3 DNA only, 39 bases that are in frame from base 1. Reading the germline V gene gives CDR1 SGHAT and CDR2 FQNNGV. A distance of 10 bases separates the germline ends of V and J, which lose 6 bases and 2 bases respectively.

Material for sequencing was PBMCs. The sequence was collected from a human donor in good health. Some clones in this sample may be carry-over from other donors' samples. The chain couples TRBV11-2 to TRBJ1-1; TRBD1 could be the D gene, as 6 bases match. The CDR3 amino acid sequence is: CASRPDSNTEAFF. The nucleotide sequence reads as follows: TGTGCCAGCAGACCGGACAGCAACACTGAAGCTTTCTTT.